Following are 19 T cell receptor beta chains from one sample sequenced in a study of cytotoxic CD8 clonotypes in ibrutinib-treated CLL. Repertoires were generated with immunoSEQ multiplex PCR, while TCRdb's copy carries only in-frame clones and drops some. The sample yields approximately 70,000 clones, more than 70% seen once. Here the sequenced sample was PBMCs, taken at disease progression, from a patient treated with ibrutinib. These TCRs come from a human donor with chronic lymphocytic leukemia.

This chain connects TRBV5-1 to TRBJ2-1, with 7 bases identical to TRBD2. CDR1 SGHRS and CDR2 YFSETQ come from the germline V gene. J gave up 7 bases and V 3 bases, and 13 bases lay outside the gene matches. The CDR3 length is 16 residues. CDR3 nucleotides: TGCGCCAGCAGCTCCCCTGGGGGAGGGCTTAGGAATGAGCAGTTCTTC. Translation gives CASSSPGGGLRNEQFF. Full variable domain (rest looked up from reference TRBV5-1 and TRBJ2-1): KAGVTQTPRYLIKTRGQQVTLSCSPISGHRSVSWYQQTPGQGLQFLFEYFSETQRNKGNFPGRFSGRQFSNSRSEMNVSTLELGDSALYLCASSSPGGGLRNEQFFGPGTRLTVL.

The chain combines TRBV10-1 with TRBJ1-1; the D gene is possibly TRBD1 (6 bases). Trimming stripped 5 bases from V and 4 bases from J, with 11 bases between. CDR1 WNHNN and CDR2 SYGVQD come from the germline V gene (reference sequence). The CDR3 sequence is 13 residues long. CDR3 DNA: TGCGCCAGCAGTTTAACAGGGTCCACTGAAGCTTTCTTT. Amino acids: CASSLTGSTEAFF.

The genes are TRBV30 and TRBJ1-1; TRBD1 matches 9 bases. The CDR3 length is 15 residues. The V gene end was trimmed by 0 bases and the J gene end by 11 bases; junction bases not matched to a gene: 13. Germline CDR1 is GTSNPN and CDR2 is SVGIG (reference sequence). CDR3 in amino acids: CAWSVRGTGIERAFF. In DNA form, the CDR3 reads TGTGCCTGGAGTGTACGTGGGACAGGGATCGAACGGGCTTTCTTT.

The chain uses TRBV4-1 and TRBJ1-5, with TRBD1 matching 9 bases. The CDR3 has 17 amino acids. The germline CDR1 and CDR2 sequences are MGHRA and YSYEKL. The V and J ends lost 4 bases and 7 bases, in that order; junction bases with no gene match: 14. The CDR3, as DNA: TGCGCCAGCAGCCTATCCGACCCGGGACAGGGTGAGCAGCCCCAGCATTTT. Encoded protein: CASSLSDPGQGEQPQHF.

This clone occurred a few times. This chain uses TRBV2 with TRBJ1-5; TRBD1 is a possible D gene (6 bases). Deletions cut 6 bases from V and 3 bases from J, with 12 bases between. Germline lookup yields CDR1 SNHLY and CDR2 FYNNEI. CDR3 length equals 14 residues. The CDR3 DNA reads TGTGCCAGCAGCCTCGGGACACCCAATCAGCCCCAGCATTTT. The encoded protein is CASSLGTPNQPQHF.

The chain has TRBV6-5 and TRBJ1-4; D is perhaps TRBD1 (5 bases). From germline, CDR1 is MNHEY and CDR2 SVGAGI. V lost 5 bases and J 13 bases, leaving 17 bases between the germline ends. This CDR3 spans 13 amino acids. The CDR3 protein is CASSRDRRDRLFF. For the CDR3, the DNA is TGTGCCAGCAGTCGGGACCGGCGGGATAGACTGTTTTTT.

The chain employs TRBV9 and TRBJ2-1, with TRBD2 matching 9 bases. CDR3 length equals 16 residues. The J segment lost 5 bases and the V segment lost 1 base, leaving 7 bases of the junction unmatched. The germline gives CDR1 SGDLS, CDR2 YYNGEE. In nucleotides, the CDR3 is TGTGCCAGCAGCGTAAGACTAGCGGAGGGAGACAATGAGCAGTTCTTC. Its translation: CASSVRLAEGDNEQFF.

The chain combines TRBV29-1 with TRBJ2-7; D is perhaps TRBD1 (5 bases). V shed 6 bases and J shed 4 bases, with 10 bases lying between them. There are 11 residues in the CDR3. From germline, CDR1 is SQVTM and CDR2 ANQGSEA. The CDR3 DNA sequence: TGCAGCGTAGGAAGGGGTTACGAGCAGTACTTC. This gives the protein CSVGRGYEQYF.

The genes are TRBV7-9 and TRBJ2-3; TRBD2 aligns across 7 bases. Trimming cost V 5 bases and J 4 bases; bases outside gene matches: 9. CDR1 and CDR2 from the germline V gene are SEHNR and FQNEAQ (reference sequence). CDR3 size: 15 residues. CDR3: CASSAGLGGSDTQYF. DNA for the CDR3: TGTGCCAGCAGCGCCGGACTAGGTGGGTCAGATACGCAGTATTTT.

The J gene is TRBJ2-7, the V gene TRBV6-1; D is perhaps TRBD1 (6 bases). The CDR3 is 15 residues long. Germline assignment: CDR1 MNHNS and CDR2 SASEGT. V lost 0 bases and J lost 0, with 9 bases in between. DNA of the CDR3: TGTGCCAGCAGTGAAGCGGACAGTTACTCCTACGAGCAGTACTTC. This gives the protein CASSEADSYSYEQYF.

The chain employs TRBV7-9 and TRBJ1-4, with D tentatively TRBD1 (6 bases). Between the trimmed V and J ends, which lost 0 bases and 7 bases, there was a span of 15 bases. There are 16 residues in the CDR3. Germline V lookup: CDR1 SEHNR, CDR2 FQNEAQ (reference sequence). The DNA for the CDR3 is TGTGCCAGCAGCTTAGCGGGGGCACAAGTAGGTGAAAAACTGTTTTTT. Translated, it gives CASSLAGAQVGEKLFF.

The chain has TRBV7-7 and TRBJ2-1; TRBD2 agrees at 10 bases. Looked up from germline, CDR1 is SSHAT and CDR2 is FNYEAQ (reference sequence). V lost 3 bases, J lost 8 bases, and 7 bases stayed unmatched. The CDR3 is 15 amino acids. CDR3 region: CASSLRLAGVHEQFF. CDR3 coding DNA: TGTGCCAGCAGCTTGCGGCTAGCGGGAGTCCATGAGCAGTTCTTC.

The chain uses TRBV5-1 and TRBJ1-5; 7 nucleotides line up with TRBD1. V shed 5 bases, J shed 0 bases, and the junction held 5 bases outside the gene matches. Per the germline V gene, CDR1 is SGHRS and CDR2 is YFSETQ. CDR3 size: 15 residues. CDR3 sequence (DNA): TGCGCCAGCAGACAGGGGACCTATAGCAATCAGCCCCAGCATTTT. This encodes CASRQGTYSNQPQHF.

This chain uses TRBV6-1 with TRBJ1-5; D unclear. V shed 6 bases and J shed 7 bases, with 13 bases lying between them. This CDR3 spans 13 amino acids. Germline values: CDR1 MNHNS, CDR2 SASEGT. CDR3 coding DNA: TGTGCCAGCAGCCCCTTTTTAGAACAGCCCCAGCATTTT. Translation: CASSPFLEQPQHF.

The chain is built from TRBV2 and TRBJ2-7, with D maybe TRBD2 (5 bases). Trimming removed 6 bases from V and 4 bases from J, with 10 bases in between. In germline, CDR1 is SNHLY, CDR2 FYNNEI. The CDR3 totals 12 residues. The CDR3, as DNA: TGTGCCAGCAGCGAACGGGGTTACGAGCAGTACTTC. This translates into CASSERGYEQYF.

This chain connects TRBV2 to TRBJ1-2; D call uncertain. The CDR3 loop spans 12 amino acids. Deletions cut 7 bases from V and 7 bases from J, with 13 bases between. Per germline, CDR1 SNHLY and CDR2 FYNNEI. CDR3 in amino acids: CASTLRSPGYTF. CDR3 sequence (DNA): TGTGCCAGCACCTTGCGGAGTCCTGGCTACACCTTC.

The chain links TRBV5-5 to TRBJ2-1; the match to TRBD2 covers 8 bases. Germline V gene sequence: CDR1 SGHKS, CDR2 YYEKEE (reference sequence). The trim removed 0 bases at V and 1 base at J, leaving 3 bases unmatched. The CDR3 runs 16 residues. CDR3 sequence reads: CASSLARGGSYNEQFF. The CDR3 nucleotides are TGTGCCAGCAGCTTGGCTCGGGGGGGTTCCTACAATGAGCAGTTCTTC.

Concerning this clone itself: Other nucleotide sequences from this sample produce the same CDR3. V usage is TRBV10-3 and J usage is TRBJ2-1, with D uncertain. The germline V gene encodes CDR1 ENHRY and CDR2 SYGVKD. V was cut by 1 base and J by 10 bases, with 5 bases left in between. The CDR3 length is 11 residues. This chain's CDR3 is CAISELGEQFF. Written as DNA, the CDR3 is TGTGCCATCAGTGAGTTGGGAGAGCAGTTCTTC.

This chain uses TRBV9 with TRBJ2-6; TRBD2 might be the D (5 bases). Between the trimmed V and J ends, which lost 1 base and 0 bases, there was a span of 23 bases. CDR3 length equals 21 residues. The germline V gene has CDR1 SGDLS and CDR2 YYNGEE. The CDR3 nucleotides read TGTGCCAGCAGCGTATCCCCTAGACGGATACCTGGGAGCTCTGGGGCCAACGTCCTGACTTTC. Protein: CASSVSPRRIPGSSGANVLTF.